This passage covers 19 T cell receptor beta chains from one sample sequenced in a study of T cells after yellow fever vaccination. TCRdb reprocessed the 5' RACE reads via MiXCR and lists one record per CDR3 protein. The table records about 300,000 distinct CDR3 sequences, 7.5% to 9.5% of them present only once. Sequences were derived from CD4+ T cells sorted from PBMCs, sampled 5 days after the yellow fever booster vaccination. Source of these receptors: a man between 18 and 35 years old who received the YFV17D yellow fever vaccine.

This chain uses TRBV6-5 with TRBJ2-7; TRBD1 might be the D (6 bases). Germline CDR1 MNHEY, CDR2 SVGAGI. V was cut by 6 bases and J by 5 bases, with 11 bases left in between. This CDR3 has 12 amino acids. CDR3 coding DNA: TGTGCCAGCAGGCCGACAGGAAACGAGCAGTACTTC. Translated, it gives CASRPTGNEQYF.

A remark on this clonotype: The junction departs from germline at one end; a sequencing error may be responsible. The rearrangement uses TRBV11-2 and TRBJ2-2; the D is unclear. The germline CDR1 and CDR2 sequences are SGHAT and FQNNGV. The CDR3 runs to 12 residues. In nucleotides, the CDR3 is TGTGCCTGCAGCCCAGACACCGGGGAGCTGTTTTTT. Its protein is CACSPDTGELFF.

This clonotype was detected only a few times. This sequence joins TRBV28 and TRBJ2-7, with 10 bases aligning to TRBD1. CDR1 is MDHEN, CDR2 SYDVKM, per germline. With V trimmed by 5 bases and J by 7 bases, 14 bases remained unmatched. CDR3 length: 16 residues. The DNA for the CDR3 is TGTGCCAGCAGTCCTGTCGGGACAGGGGTATTGCGAGAGCAGTACGTC. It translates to CASSPVGTGVLREQYV.

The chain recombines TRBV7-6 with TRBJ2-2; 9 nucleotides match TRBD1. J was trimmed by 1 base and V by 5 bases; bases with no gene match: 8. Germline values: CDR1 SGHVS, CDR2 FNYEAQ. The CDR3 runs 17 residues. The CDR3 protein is CASSPDSGQGNTGELFF. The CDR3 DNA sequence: TGTGCCAGCAGCCCGGATTCGGGACAGGGGAACACCGGGGAGCTGTTTTTT.

Here the CDR3 reads CASSPPGSDTQYF. CDR3 in DNA: TGTGCCAGCAGCCCCCCTGGCTCCGATACGCAGTATTTT. This chain joins TRBV7-3 and TRBJ2-3; no firm D call. This CDR3 is 13 amino acids long. Trimming pared 5 bases from V and 6 bases from J, leaving 12 bases between. CDR1 is SGHTA and CDR2 is FQGTGA in the germline V gene.

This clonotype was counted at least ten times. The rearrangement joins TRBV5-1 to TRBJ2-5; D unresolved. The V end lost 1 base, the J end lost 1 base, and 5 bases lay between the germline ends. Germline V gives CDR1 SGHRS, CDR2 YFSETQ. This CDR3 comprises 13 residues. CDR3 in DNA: TGCGCCAGCAGCTTGTTTAGCCAAGAGACCCAGTACTTC. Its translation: CASSLFSQETQYF.

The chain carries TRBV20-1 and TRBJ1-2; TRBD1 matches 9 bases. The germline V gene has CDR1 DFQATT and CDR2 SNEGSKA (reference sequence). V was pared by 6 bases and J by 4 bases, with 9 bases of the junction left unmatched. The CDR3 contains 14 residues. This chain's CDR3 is CSASGDRVVYGYTF. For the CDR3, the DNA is TGCAGTGCCAGTGGGGACAGGGTGGTCTATGGCTACACCTTC.

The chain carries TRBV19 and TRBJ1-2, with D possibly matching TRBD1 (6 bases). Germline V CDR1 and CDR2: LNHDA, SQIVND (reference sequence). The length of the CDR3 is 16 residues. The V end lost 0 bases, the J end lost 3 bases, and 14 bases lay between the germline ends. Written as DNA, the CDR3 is TGTGCCAGTAGTATAGATGTCCAGGGGCGGTACTATGGCTACACCTTC. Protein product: CASSIDVQGRYYGYTF.

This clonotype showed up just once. The CDR3 loop is CASSYWDSNNSPLHF. The CDR3 nucleotides read TGTGCCAGCAGTTACTGGGACAGTAATAATTCACCCCTCCACTTT. This rearrangement joins TRBV6-5 to TRBJ1-6, with TRBD1 matching over 7 bases. The CDR3 sequence is 15 residues long. Germline loops: CDR1 MNHEY, CDR2 SVGAGI. The ends lost 1 base at V and 5 bases at J; junction bases unmatched: 2.

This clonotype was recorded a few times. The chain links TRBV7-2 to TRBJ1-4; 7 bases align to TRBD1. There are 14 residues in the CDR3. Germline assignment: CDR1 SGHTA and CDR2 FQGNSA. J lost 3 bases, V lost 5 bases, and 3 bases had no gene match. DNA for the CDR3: TGTGCCAGCAGCCTGACAGGGCCTAATGAAAAACTGTTTTTT. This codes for CASSLTGPNEKLFF. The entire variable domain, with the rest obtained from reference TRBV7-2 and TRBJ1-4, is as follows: GAGVSQSPSNKVTEKGKDVELRCDPISGHTALYWYRQSLGQGLEFLIYFQGNSAPDKSGLPSDRFSAERTGGSVSTLTIQRTQQEDSAVYLCASSLTGPNEKLFFGSGTQLSVL.

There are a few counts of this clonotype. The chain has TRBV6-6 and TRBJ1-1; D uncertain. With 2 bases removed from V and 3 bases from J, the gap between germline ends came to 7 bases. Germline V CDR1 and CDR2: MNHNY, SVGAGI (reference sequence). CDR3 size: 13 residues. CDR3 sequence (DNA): TGTGCCAGCAGTTACCTCGTTGACACTGAAGCTTTCTTT. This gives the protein CASSYLVDTEAFF.

In DNA, the CDR3 is TGTGCCAGCAGCCAACTCCCGACAGGGAGTGGTCAGCCCCAGCATTTT. Protein sequence: CASSQLPTGSGQPQHF. The chain couples TRBV4-2 to TRBJ1-5; TRBD1 aligns across 7 bases. The CDR3 extends over 16 amino acids. CDR1 and CDR2 (germline): LGHNA, YNFKEQ. J was trimmed by 6 bases and V by 2 bases; bases with no gene match: 10.

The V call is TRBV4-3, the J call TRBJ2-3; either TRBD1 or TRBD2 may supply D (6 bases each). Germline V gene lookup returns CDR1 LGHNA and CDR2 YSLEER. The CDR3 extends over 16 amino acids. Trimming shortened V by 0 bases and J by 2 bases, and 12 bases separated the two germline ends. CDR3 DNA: TGCGCCAGCAGCCAAGATAGCCGGGGGCACACAGATACGCAGTATTTT. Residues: CASSQDSRGHTDTQYF.

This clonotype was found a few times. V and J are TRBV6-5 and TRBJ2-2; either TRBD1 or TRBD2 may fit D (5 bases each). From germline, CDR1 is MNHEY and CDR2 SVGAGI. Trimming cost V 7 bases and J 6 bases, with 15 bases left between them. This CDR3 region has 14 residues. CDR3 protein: CASTQASLSGELFF. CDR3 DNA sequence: TGTGCCAGCACACAGGCTAGCCTCTCCGGGGAGCTGTTTTTT.

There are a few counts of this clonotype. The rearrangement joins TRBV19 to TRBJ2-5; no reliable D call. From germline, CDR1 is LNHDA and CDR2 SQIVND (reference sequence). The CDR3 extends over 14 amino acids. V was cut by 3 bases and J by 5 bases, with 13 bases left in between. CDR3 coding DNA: TGTGCCAGTAGTATGCGTGGGCCGGGTGAGACCCAGTACTTC. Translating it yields CASSMRGPGETQYF. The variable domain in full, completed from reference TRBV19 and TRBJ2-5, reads DGGITQSPKYLFRKEGQNVTLSCEQNLNHDAMYWYRQDPGQGLRLIYYSQIVNDFQKGDIAEGYSVSREKKESFPLTVTSAQKNPTAFYLCASSMRGPGETQYFGPGTRLLVL.

The CDR3 bases are TGCAGTGCTAAGAGCGGTTACAATGAGCAGTTCTTC. Amino acid sequence: CSAKSGYNEQFF. The rearrangement uses TRBV20-1 and TRBJ2-1; D may be TRBD2 (5 bases). The CDR3 has 12 amino acids. CDR1 DFQATT and CDR2 SNEGSKA come from the germline V gene (reference sequence). Trimming removed 4 bases at V and 4 bases at J, with 8 bases between.

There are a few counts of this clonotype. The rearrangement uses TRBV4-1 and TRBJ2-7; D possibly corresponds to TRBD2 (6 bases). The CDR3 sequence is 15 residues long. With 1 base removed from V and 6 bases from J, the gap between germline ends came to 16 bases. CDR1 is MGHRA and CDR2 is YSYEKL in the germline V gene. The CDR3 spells CASSQVGGPNSEQYF. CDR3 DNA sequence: TGCGCCAGCAGCCAAGTCGGGGGACCGAACAGCGAGCAGTACTTC.

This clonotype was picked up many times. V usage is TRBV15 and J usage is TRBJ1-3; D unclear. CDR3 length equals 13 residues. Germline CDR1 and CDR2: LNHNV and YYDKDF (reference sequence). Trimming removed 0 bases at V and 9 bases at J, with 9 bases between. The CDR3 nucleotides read TGTGCCACCAGCAGAGAGTCCACCGGCACCATATATTTT. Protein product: CATSRESTGTIYF. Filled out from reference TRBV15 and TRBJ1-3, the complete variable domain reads DAMVIQNPRYQVTQFGKPVTLSCSQTLNHNVMYWYQQKSSQAPKLLFHYYDKDFNNEADTPDNFQSRRPNTSFCFLDIRSPGLGDTAMYLCATSRESTGTIYFGEGSWLTVV.

CDR3 nucleotides: TGTGCCAGCAGTTACTCGTATGCAGGGGGCGCCCCTAACTATGGCTACACCTTC. This translates into CASSYSYAGGAPNYGYTF. This chain joins TRBV6-5 and TRBJ1-2; 8 nucleotides agree with TRBD1. Germline-derived CDR1 and CDR2 are MNHEY and SVGAGI. The CDR3 extends over 18 amino acids. V lost 0 bases, J lost 0 bases, and 9 bases stayed unmatched.